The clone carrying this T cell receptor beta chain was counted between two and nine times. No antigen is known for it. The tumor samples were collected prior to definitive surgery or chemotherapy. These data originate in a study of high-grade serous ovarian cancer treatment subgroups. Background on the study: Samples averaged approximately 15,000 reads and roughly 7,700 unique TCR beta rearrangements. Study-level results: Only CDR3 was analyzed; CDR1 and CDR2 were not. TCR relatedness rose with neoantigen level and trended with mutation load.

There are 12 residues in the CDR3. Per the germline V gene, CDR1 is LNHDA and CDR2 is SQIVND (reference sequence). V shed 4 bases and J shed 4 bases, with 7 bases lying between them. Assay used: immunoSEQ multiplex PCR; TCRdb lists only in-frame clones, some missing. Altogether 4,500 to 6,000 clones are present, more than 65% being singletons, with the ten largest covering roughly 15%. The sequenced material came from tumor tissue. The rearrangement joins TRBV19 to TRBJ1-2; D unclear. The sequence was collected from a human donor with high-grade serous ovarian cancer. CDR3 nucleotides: TGTGCCAGTAGTAGAGGATTCTATGGCTACACCTTC. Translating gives CASSRGFYGYTF.